This paragraph covers one TCR beta chain sequence. Its antigen specificity is not known. Per-base quality was not reported, and no clone a single base away is much larger than it. This specimen belongs to a study of T cell responses to AZD1222 COVID-19 vaccine (dated by TCRdb to about 2021). Study-level background: AZD1222 recipients whose second dose came at about 4 weeks and those whose second dose came at about 12 weeks were combined into one group, since spike-specific TCR depth and breadth did not differ between the two schedules. TCR sequencing covered 230 to 250 trial participants: 207 given two doses of AZD1222 and 26 given two doses of MenACWY control vaccine. Trial participants were enrolled by age into 18-55, 56-69 and 70-plus year subgroups, with roughly 150, 30 and 60 TCR-sequenced participants respectively. Broad study findings and their caveats: The 56-69-year group was small, and its depth increase did not reach significance, likely because of low power. Conclusions about previously exposed vaccinees are limited because only six or seven AZD1222 recipients were SARS-CoV-2 seropositive at baseline. The whole spike protein was spanned by vaccine-associated CD4 TCRs, and dominant responses were seen in regions 160-218 and 743-854. Most participants were white British and females outnumbered males, and the authors suggested that clonal diversity may have been underestimated. Spike-specific TCR breadth and depth rose significantly after two AZD1222 doses compared with day 0 and with MenACWY recipients. Because no samples from the day 14 peak response were available, repertoires could be characterized only after the peak T cell response. Reportedly, close to half of the unique spike-specific TCRs recognized epitopes lying outside the regions that are mutated in the B.1.351 and B.1.1.7 variants.

Based on the germline V gene (reference sequence), the CDR1 and CDR2 sequences are SGHNT and YYREEE. At the junction V is shortened by 3 bases and J by 5 bases; bases outside the gene matches: 6. Measured from the cysteine to the phenylalanine, the CDR3 is 14 residues long. This entry keeps only the CDR3 DNA: 42 bases, framed from base 1. The CDR3 regions of human TCRbeta chains were subjected to immunosequencing. The paper's processing steps were these. TCRs in the repertoires were compared against a reference library of SARS-CoV-2-specific TCRs that had been generated with the MIRA antigen-specificity platform. Breadth was defined as the fraction of unique TCRs that were SARS-CoV-2-associated, and depth was defined as the fraction of total T cells that were SARS-CoV-2-associated. Each spike-specific TCR was assigned to its reactive spike region and to a CD4 or CD8 class using the MIRA data. Log10-transformed breadth and depth values were compared by one-way ANOVA with Sidak's multiple comparisons tests. TCRdb holds this immuneACCESS table with in-frame rearrangements only. Some clones are missing; in checked studies, unresolved V genes explain under half, and the rest has no known cause. For V, J and clone size, that table is used; D and trimming come from the DNA. In all, the sample holds about 160,000 clones, and around 93% of those were seen once. The ten largest clonotypes hold approximately 1.9% of the sample.

Per the publication, the time point label means: baseline before first vaccination. The vaccinee samples were drawn from two UK trials, COV001 and COV002, one of which was a single-blind randomized controlled phase 2/3 trial testing AZD1222 (ChAdOx1 nCoV-19) in healthy adults. For TCRbeta chain sequencing, PBMC samples from trial participants were taken at day 0 and at day 28 after the second dose. The origin of this receptor is an adult in good health. Sequences were derived from peripheral blood, sampled on day 0 of AZD1222 vaccination. The chain uses TRBV5-4 and TRBJ2-7, and TRBD1 matches 9 of the central bases. Here the CDR3 is given as CASSSGQGIHEQYF. The DNA sequence reads TGTGCCAGCAGCTCTGGACAGGGGATCCACGAGCAGTACTTC.